A selection of T cell receptor beta chains follows, all from one sample in a study of blood T cell repertoires in COVID-19. Here immunoSEQ multiplex PCR was the method, and the copy in TCRdb shows in-frame clones only, minus some. The sample holds around 200,000 clones, approximately 82% seen once. Input material: peripheral blood. These receptors were collected from a woman between 50 and 59 years old with acute or convalescent COVID-19. The conserved cysteine and the conserved F or W are not part of the CDR3 here. The listing skips clone size in some rows; elsewhere it reads once, few, many or a size class.

v_call,j_call,cdr3_length,clone_size,cdr3_aa
TRBV4-2,TRBJ1-1,13,.,ASSQDYRQATEAF
TRBV3-1/TRBV3-2,TRBJ2-2,17,.,ASSQDVLLAGGRSGELF
TRBV19,TRBJ2-5,13,.,ASSTGTSGKETQY
TRBV5-1,TRBJ2-3,13,once,ASSVTSVITDTQY
TRBV7-2,TRBJ2-1,12,.,ASSPGLGHNEQF
TRBV18,TRBJ2-1,12,.,ASSPDSSYNEQF
TRBV2,TRBJ2-7,14,.,ASSEAGRGRWNEQY
TRBV11-3,TRBJ2-5,11,.,ASSFGGQETQY
TRBV28,TRBJ2-6,16,.,ASSLMGQGFSGANVLT
TRBV6-5,TRBJ1-5,10,.,ASSPGGTLLH
TRBV5-1,TRBJ2-1,12,.,ASSLERTNNEQF
TRBV5-6,TRBJ1-6,13,.,ASSPSTGGNSPLH
TRBV3-1/TRBV3-2,TRBJ2-5,14,.,ASSQSSGRAKETQY
TRBV7-2,TRBJ2-7,13,few,ASSQRSGSSYEQY
TRBV3-1/TRBV3-2,TRBJ1-1,12,.,ASSHLTGETEAF
TRBV30,TRBJ2-2,14,.,AWSGGLASNTGELF
TRBV2,TRBJ1-2,11,.,ASSHRDPGGYT
TRBV10-1,TRBJ2-7,13,.,ASSESGGSSYEQY
TRBV27,TRBJ1-2,11,.,ASSYPSRNGYT
TRBV28,TRBJ1-3,14,.,ASTIGGYSSGNTIY
TRBV5-4,TRBJ2-7,14,.,ASSPTGGEGGSEQY
TRBV5-1,TRBJ1-1,14,few,ASSLGQGAGTTEAF
TRBV24-1,TRBJ2-5,12,once,ATSLPGLQETQY
TRBV7-2,TRBJ1-1,12,few,ASSLLGGNTEAF
TRBV5-6,TRBJ2-1,14,.,ASSFRGLAGHNEQF
TRBV6-5,TRBJ1-3,11,.,ASLEPGENTIY
TRBV3-1/TRBV3-2,TRBJ2-6,18,.,ASSYATGLAGDSGANVLT
TRBV28,TRBJ2-7,17,.,ASSLGAGLAGGQSYEQY
TRBV30,TRBJ1-3,13,once,AWRGTGLSGNTIY
TRBV7-3,TRBJ2-1,14,.,ASSCWRFPGGHEQF
TRBV19,TRBJ1-1,12,.,ASSDRGRSTEAF
TRBV25-1,TRBJ1-2,12,.,ASSELFAQDGYT
TRBV5-1,TRBJ1-2,12,.,ASSLDTGPYGYT
TRBV5-1,TRBJ1-3,14,.,ASSPLAAAAGNTIY
TRBV19,TRBJ1-1,14,many,ASSDRASQMNTEAF
TRBV6-1,TRBJ2-5,14,.,ASSEGGGGAAQTQY
TRBV3-1/TRBV3-2,TRBJ2-3,14,.,ASSPSLGQGTDTQY
TRBV30,TRBJ2-7,12,.,AWNKDSRTYEQY
TRBV20-1,TRBJ2-1,14,.,SASELAGGPHNEQF
TRBV2,TRBJ2-1,10,.,ASSVGQTEQF
TRBV5-1,TRBJ2-5,10,once,ASSPGGRAQY
TRBV28,TRBJ2-2,13,once,ASSLAGGNNGELF
TRBV27,TRBJ2-7,11,.,ASSFRGRSEQY
TRBV30,TRBJ1-3,13,.,AWSVQSGGGNTIY
TRBV15,TRBJ2-2,15,few,ATSRVPERESGGELF
TRBV5-4,TRBJ2-1,13,.,ASSSGLAEVNEQF
TRBV18,TRBJ1-2,14,.,ASSPQGQIGIGGYT
TRBV4-2,TRBJ2-2,12,.,ATRTSRNTGELF
TRBV19,TRBJ2-2,12,.,ASLNSLNTGELF
TRBV21-1,TRBJ2-1,13,.,ASSNSGRLPNEQF
TRBV12-3/TRBV12-4,TRBJ1-6,11,.,ASSLSDNSPLH
TRBV19,TRBJ2-7,12,.,ASSIAGTSLQQY
TRBV20-1,TRBJ1-1,9,.,RRDRDTEAF
TRBV10-1,TRBJ2-3,13,.,ASSVYRASTDTQY
TRBV5-1,TRBJ2-3,12,.,ASSLGHSTDTQY
TRBV24-1,TRBJ2-5,11,once,ATEDSTQETQY
TRBV27,TRBJ1-1,11,.,ASSFRQGTEAF
TRBV24-1,TRBJ2-3,14,.,ATSPGTGISTDTQY
TRBV7-4,TRBJ2-5,15,.,ASSSQSGRGLVKTQY
TRBV11-3,TRBJ2-1,14,.,ASSFGGRAGGNEQF